This TCR beta chain was captured in a study of shared clonotypes between healthy human individuals. Study-level results: It was only blood that was sampled, and tissue repertoires likely differ.

Points on this clone: Its cognate antigen is unknown.

Researchers partitioned CD4+ cells into CD45RA+ naive and CD45RA-negative memory subsets. Data came from immunoSEQ multiplex PCR; TCRdb stores just in-frame clones and leaves some out. The sample has some 2,000,000 clones; around 95% are singletons. The ends were cut back, 2 bases at V and 4 bases at J, with 17 bases in the middle. CDR3 length: 16 residues. Germline V gene lookup returns CDR1 MNHNS and CDR2 SASEGT. This rearrangement joins TRBV6-1 to TRBJ2-5; TRBD2 is a possible D gene (6 bases). Sequencing input: naive CD4+ T cells sorted from blood. Subset defined: CD45RA+ positively selected. This TCR was sampled from a man between 18 and 35 years old in good health. CDR3 DNA sequence: TGTGCCAGCAGTGAAAGGGGAGGAGGGTTCCGAGAGACCCAGTACTTC. Residues: CASSERGGGFRETQYF.